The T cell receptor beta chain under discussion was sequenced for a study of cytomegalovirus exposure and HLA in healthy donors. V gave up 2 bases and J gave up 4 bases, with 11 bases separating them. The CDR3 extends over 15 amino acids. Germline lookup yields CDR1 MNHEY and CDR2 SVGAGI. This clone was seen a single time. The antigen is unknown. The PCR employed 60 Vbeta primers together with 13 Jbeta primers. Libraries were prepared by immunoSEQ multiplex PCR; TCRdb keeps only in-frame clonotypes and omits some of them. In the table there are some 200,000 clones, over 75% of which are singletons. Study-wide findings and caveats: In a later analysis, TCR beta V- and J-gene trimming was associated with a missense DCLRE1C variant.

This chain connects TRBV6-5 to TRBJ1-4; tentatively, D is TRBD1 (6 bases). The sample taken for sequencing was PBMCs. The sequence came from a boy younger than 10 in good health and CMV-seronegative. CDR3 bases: TGTGCCAGCAGTTACGGGGCAGGGGATAATGAAAAACTGTTTTTT. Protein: CASSYGAGDNEKLFF.